This T cell receptor (beta chain) was documented in a study of T cell responses to AZD1222 COVID-19 vaccine. Sequenced by immunoSEQ multiplex PCR; TCRdb stores in-frame clones only, minus some. The sample contains some 200,000 clones, approximately 90% of which appear only once. The germline V and J ends were trimmed by 1 base and 3 bases, with 8 bases remaining between them. This CDR3 region has 15 residues. Germline V gene data show CDR1 as SGHTS and CDR2 as YDEGEE. The chain is built from TRBV5-8 and TRBJ2-6; D uncertain. The sequencing here drew on peripheral blood, taken 28 days after the second AZD1222 dose. This TCR was sampled from an adult who received the AZD1222 COVID-19 vaccine. CDR3 sequence: CASSLFSGGANVLTF. CDR3 bases: TGTGCCAGCAGCTTGTTCAGTGGTGGGGCCAACGTCCTGACTTTC. Together with reference TRBV5-8 and TRBJ2-6, the CDR3 gives the full variable domain: EAGVTQSPTHLIKTRGQQATLRCSPISGHTSVYWYQQALGLGLQFLLWYDEGEERNRGNFPPRFSGRQFPNYSSELNVNALELEDSALYLCASSLFSGGANVLTFGAGSRLTVL.